The rows below give T cell receptor beta chains drawn from one sample of a study of blood T cell repertoires in COVID-19. Assay used: immunoSEQ multiplex PCR; TCRdb lists only in-frame clones, some missing. The data hold 150,000 or so clones, with roughly nine tenths observed a single time. Sequenced input: peripheral blood. Receptors originate from a woman between 40 and 50 years old with acute or convalescent COVID-19. Both conserved end residues are part of each CDR3. D genes are given only for firm matches. The size field is filled for only some rows; it gives once, few, many or a size class.

cdr3_nt cdr3_aa d_call j_call v_call clone_size
TGTGCCAGCAGTCCGAGGGACACTACCTACGAGCAGTACTTC CASSPRDTTYEQYF NA TRBJ2-7 TRBV27 NA
TGCGCCAGCAGCTTGGAAGGGGATTCCTACAATGAGCAGTTCTTC CASSLEGDSYNEQFF NA TRBJ2-1 TRBV5-1 once
TGTGCCTGGAGTCCAAACCCCTCTCAGGGGATAAGCACAGATACGCAGTATTTT CAWSPNPSQGISTDTQYF NA TRBJ2-3 TRBV30 NA
TGTGCCAGCAGCCCCACGGACAGGGGAAGTAGCTCCTACAATGAGCAGTTCTTC CASSPTDRGSSSYNEQFF TRBD1 TRBJ2-1 TRBV11-2 NA
TGTGCCAGCCACCCCGCTAGCGGGGATAGCACAGATACGCAGTATTTT CASHPASGDSTDTQYF TRBD2 TRBJ2-3 TRBV27 NA
TGTGCCAGCCACGAAGGGAGGGGTAACTATGGCTACACCTTC CASHEGRGNYGYTF NA TRBJ1-2 TRBV2 NA
TGTGCCAGCAGCCCAAGTACTAGATCTAAGCAGTACTTC CASSPSTRSKQYF NA TRBJ2-7 TRBV7-3 NA
TGTGCCATCAGCAGAACTAGCGGGTTAAGCTCCTACAATGAGCAGTTCTTC CAISRTSGLSSYNEQFF TRBD2 TRBJ2-1 TRBV10-3 NA
TGCAGCGTTGAAGATCAATTCCGGGGTGCCGGCAATGAGCAGTTCTTC CSVEDQFRGAGNEQFF NA TRBJ2-1 TRBV29-1 NA
TGTGCCTGGAGTTCCCTGGACAGGGTAACTGAAGCTTTCTTT CAWSSLDRVTEAFF TRBD1 TRBJ1-1 TRBV30 NA
TGTGCCAGCAGCGTAGGAACGGCGGGGGGTTATGAAAAACTGTTTTTT CASSVGTAGGYEKLFF NA TRBJ1-4 TRBV9 NA
TGTGCCTCGAAGTCGGGGTACGAGCAGTACTTC CASKSGYEQYF NA TRBJ2-7 TRBV19 NA
TGTGCCAGCAGCTTAAGGGGACAGAATTCACCCCTCCACTTT CASSLRGQNSPLHF TRBD1 TRBJ1-6 TRBV13 NA
TGTGCCAGCAGTTCCCCCCGTGAGCAGTTCTTC CASSSPREQFF NA TRBJ2-1 TRBV28 NA
TGCGCCAGCAGCCCGGAGGGGTATACGAACACCGGGGAGCTGTTTTTT CASSPEGYTNTGELFF NA TRBJ2-2 TRBV5-1 NA
NA CASSFWGQGSPFF NA TRBJ1-1 TRBV27 few
TGTGCCAGCAGTGAATTGGGGGGGCCCTTCAATCAGCCCCAGCATTTT CASSELGGPFNQPQHF NA TRBJ1-5 TRBV6-1 NA
TGTGCCTCCCCGGACACTGAAGCTTTCTTT CASPDTEAFF NA TRBJ1-1 TRBV7-9 NA
TGTGCCAGCAGCTTGGTGGGACAGCCTAATTCACCCCTCCACTTT CASSLVGQPNSPLHF TRBD1 TRBJ1-6 TRBV5-4 NA
TGTGCCAGCAGCTTAGCCGCCGGGACAGGGGGACACTACGAGCAGTACTTC CASSLAAGTGGHYEQYF TRBD1 TRBJ2-7 TRBV11-2 NA
TGTGCCAGTACCATCCCGGCCCCACTAGCGGAGACCTACAATGAGCAGTTCTTC CASTIPAPLAETYNEQFF TRBD2 TRBJ2-1 TRBV19 once
TGTGCCAGCAGCGTCGAGCAGGGGCTTAATCAGCCCCAGCATTTT CASSVEQGLNQPQHF NA TRBJ1-5 TRBV7-6 few
TGTGCCAGCACGATGGACAGGGTTGGACAGCCCCAGCATTTT CASTMDRVGQPQHF TRBD1 TRBJ1-5 TRBV28 NA
TGTTCCAGTAGTAGAGGTATAGGACAGTCTCAGCATTTT CSSSRGIGQSQHF NA TRBJ1-5 TRBV19 NA
TGTGCCAGCAGTTTAGCTTCGGGGGTGGGCACCGGGGAGCTGTTTTTT CASSLASGVGTGELFF NA TRBJ2-2 TRBV27 NA
TGTGCCAGCAGCTTCAACAGGGGAGGAACTAATGAAAAACTGTTTTTT CASSFNRGGTNEKLFF TRBD1 TRBJ1-4 TRBV7-9 NA
TGTGCCAGCAGGACAGTAAACACTGAAGCTTTCTTT CASRTVNTEAFF NA TRBJ1-1 TRBV27 NA
TGCGCCAGCAGCCAAGACGCCTCCGGGAGAGAGGGCTACACCTTC CASSQDASGREGYTF NA TRBJ1-2 TRBV4-1 once
TGTGCCAGTAGTATCGGAGCGGGGGGTAACAATGAGCAGTTCTTC CASSIGAGGNNEQFF TRBD2 TRBJ2-1 TRBV19 NA
TGTGCCAGCAGTTACGTCGAGGGACAGGGGGCTTCGTTCTTC CASSYVEGQGASFF TRBD1 TRBJ2-1 TRBV6-2/TRBV6-3 NA
TGCAGCGTTGTCAGGACAGGGGGTTTCGCAGATACGCAGTATTTT CSVVRTGGFADTQYF TRBD1 TRBJ2-3 TRBV29-1 NA
TGTGCCAGTAGTATAGACACAGGGCGAGGAAACACCATATATTTT CASSIDTGRGNTIYF NA TRBJ1-3 TRBV19 NA
TGCGCCAGCAGCCATACCCGGCGGGGGCGTGAAAAACTGTTTTTT CASSHTRRGREKLFF NA TRBJ1-4 TRBV10-1 NA
TGTGCCAGCAGTTCTCACAGGGTCGCCCCCTACGAGCAGTACTTC CASSSHRVAPYEQYF NA TRBJ2-7 TRBV27 NA
TGCGCCAGCATCAGGGACAGGGTGGATGAGCAGTTCTTC CASIRDRVDEQFF TRBD1 TRBJ2-1 TRBV10-2 NA
TGTGCCAGCAATACAGGGGTTAATCAGCCCCAGCATTTT CASNTGVNQPQHF TRBD1 TRBJ1-5 TRBV6-6 NA
TGTGCCAGTAGTATCTCTAATCGACAGTCTTTGGGCTATGGCTACACCTTC CASSISNRQSLGYGYTF NA TRBJ1-2 TRBV19 once
TGTGCCAGCAGCTTTACCCCGACAGGGGGCGTGGATGGCTACACCTTC CASSFTPTGGVDGYTF TRBD1 TRBJ1-2 TRBV7-2 NA
TGCGCCAGCAGCCAAGGGTGGCAGGATACCTACGAGCAGTACTTC CASSQGWQDTYEQYF NA TRBJ2-7 TRBV4-1 few
TGTGCCAGCATACTAAGCGGTACAGATACGCAGTATTTT CASILSGTDTQYF NA TRBJ2-3 TRBV6-5 NA
TGTGCCAGCAGTCCGCGGGGACTAGCGGGAGACACAGATACGCAGTATTTT CASSPRGLAGDTDTQYF TRBD2 TRBJ2-3 TRBV6-6 NA
TGCGCCAGCAGCTTGTACGGGCTAGCGGGGGGGATCACAGATACGCAGTATTTT CASSLYGLAGGITDTQYF TRBD2 TRBJ2-3 TRBV5-1 NA
TGTGCAGGGGAGGGCCTAGAAACTGAGCAGTTCTTC CAGEGLETEQFF TRBD2 TRBJ2-1 TRBV2 NA
TGTGCCAGTAGTATGAGGACTCCCTCCTACAATGAGCAGTTCTTC CASSMRTPSYNEQFF NA TRBJ2-1 TRBV19 NA
TGTGCCAGCGAGGCTAGCGAAACCTACGAGCAGTACTTC CASEASETYEQYF NA TRBJ2-7 TRBV7-2 NA
TGTGCCACCAGTGACCGTACCAGAGCGGGGGGGCGGAATGAGCAGTTCTTC CATSDRTRAGGRNEQFF TRBD2 TRBJ2-1 TRBV24-1 NA
TGTGCCAGCAGTGACTCAAGCGGGGGGGCCACAGATACGCAGTATTTT CASSDSSGGATDTQYF TRBD2 TRBJ2-3 TRBV6-4 NA
TGTGCCAGCAGTTTGGCGGGGGGGACAGATACGCAGTATTTT CASSLAGGTDTQYF TRBD2 TRBJ2-3 TRBV6-5 NA
TGTGCCACCTCGGCGGGGGGGCTTGTTGAGCAGTTCTTC CATSAGGLVEQFF TRBD2 TRBJ2-1 TRBV15 NA
TGTGCCACCAGCAGAAGACTAGCGGGATACACAGATACGCAGTATTTT CATSRRLAGYTDTQYF TRBD2 TRBJ2-3 TRBV15 NA
TGTGCCAGCAGCTTCCGGGACAGATACGAGCAGTACTTC CASSFRDRYEQYF TRBD1 TRBJ2-7 TRBV7-8 NA
TGTGCCAGCAGCACCGCACAGCGGAGAGAGACCCAGTACTTC CASSTAQRRETQYF NA TRBJ2-5 TRBV11-3 NA
TGTGCCAGCAGCCATTTTAGCGGGACAGAAGAGACCCAGTACTTC CASSHFSGTEETQYF NA TRBJ2-5 TRBV3-1/TRBV3-2 NA
TGCGCCGGCAGCCCCCGGGGGGGCCCGAACACTGAAGCTTTCTTT CAGSPRGGPNTEAFF NA TRBJ1-1 TRBV5-1 NA
TGTGCCAGCACTCCATCGGCCGGGGGATCACCCCTCCACTTT CASTPSAGGSPLHF NA TRBJ1-6 TRBV27 NA
TGTGCCAGCAGCTTTCTAGCGGGGGAGTACAATGAGCAGTTCTTC CASSFLAGEYNEQFF TRBD2 TRBJ2-1 TRBV11-2 NA
TGTGCCAGCGGGACAGGTCCTTCACCCCTCCACTTT CASGTGPSPLHF TRBD1 TRBJ1-6 TRBV12-3/TRBV12-4 NA
TGTGCCAGCAGGACCGGGACTAGCGGGTACAATGAGCAGTTCTTC CASRTGTSGYNEQFF TRBD2 TRBJ2-1 TRBV6-5 NA
TGTGCCAGCAGCTTAAGGCTAGCGGGAGGAGGCGGGGAGCTGTTTTTT CASSLRLAGGGGELFF TRBD2 TRBJ2-2 TRBV7-9 NA
TGTGCCAGCCACACAGGGGTTGGCACCGGGGAGCTGTTTTTT CASHTGVGTGELFF TRBD1 TRBJ2-2 TRBV7-3 NA